These 5 T cell receptor beta chains share one sample of origin, sequenced in a study of T-cell reconstitution after alpha-beta-depleted transplantation in children. As it was prepared, the TCRbeta library received unique molecular identifiers. A single record per CDR3 protein comes from TCRdb applying MiXCR to the PCR reads. Seen here are hundreds of thousands of distinct CDR3 sequences, 10% to 15% observed once, and the top ten hold 2.2%. The sequencing here drew on PBMCs, mostly from graft donor cells, taken 360 days after TCRalphabeta/CD19-depleted stem cell transplant. The receptors here all came from a male patient younger than 18 who had a stem cell transplant for acute myeloid leukemia, so the T cells may come from the graft donor.

The chain uses TRBV18 and TRBJ1-6; D is possibly TRBD1 (5 bases). Trimming pared 3 bases from V and 4 bases from J, leaving 10 bases between. Germline V gene data show CDR1 as KGHSH and CDR2 as LQKENI. The CDR3 loop spans 15 amino acids. This chain's CDR3 is CASSPATAYNSPLHF. DNA of the CDR3: TGTGCCAGCTCACCGGCGACAGCTTATAATTCACCCCTCCACTTT.

In this sample, this clonotype turned up a few times. The gene calls are TRBV29-1 and TRBJ1-2; D perhaps matches TRBD1 (6 bases). Germline CDR1 is SQVTM and CDR2 is ANQGSEA. Between the trimmed V and J ends, which lost 4 bases and 8 bases, there was a span of 20 bases. This CDR3 is 14 amino acids long. The CDR3 region has the DNA TGCAGCGTTGTTCGACAGGCCAACGACGAGGGCTACACCTTC. Protein sequence: CSVVRQANDEGYTF.

This clonotype was picked up a small number of times. The chain employs TRBV6-5 and TRBJ2-1; TRBD2 is a possible D gene (5 bases). This CDR3 is built from 17 residues. V was shortened by 0 bases and J by 4 bases, with 16 bases between the two germline ends. CDR1 MNHEY and CDR2 SVGAGI come from the germline V gene. The chain's CDR3 is CASSYSIWRVDYNEQFF. The CDR3 DNA reads as TGTGCCAGCAGTTACTCGATTTGGCGGGTAGATTACAATGAGCAGTTCTTC.

This clonotype has only a few counts. J is TRBJ1-3 and V is TRBV28, with unresolved D. Germline V CDR1 and CDR2: MDHEN, SYDVKM. V was clipped by 3 bases and J by 0 bases, with 6 bases between them. The CDR3 extends over 14 amino acids. The CDR3 sequence: CASSFDISGNTIYF. CDR3 coding DNA: TGTGCCAGCAGTTTCGACATCTCTGGAAACACCATATATTTT.

The chain carries TRBV4-3 and TRBJ2-7; a weak D match, TRBD2 (5 bases). This CDR3 region has 15 residues. Trimming removed 0 bases at V and 3 bases at J, with 12 bases between. Germline V CDR1 and CDR2: LGHNA, YSLEER. The CDR3 DNA is TGCGCCAGCAGCCAAGATCGGGGTACCGGCTACGAGCAGTACTTC. Translation gives CASSQDRGTGYEQYF.